Listed below are T cell receptor beta chains from one sample, sequenced in a study of T cell responses to AZD1222 COVID-19 vaccine. The protocol was immunoSEQ multiplex PCR, while the TCRdb copy is restricted to in-frame clones and leaves out a portion. The table has approximately 110,000 clones, under 85% seen once. The input for sequencing was peripheral blood, taken on day 0 of AZD1222 vaccination. Receptors originate from an adult in good health. The CDR3 runs from the conserved cysteine through the conserved F or W. A D gene is named only where the DNA matches it firmly. Some rows mark clone size as missing; the rest say once, few, many or name a class of expanded clone.

D gene: -; J gene: TRBJ1-4; clone size: -; V gene: TRBV7-6; CDR3 protein: CASSPLTNGEKLFF; CDR3 DNA: TGTGCCAGCAGCCCCCTGACCAACGGGGAAAAACTGTTTTTT
D gene: -; J gene: TRBJ1-4; clone size: -; V gene: TRBV30; CDR3 protein: CAWSQREKLFF; CDR3 DNA: TGTGCCTGGAGCCAACGGGAAAAACTGTTTTTT
D gene: -; J gene: TRBJ2-7; clone size: -; V gene: TRBV3-1/TRBV3-2; CDR3 protein: CASSPPDSLGRRTKQYF; CDR3 DNA: TGTGCCAGCAGCCCTCCCGACAGCTTGGGAAGGCGGACGAAGCAGTACTTC
D gene: -; J gene: TRBJ2-7; clone size: once; V gene: TRBV12-5; CDR3 protein: CASGLVHGEQYF; CDR3 DNA: TGTGCTAGTGGTTTGGTACACGGGGAGCAGTACTTC
D gene: -; J gene: TRBJ2-3; clone size: -; V gene: TRBV5-4; CDR3 protein: CASSLEAPDTQYF; CDR3 DNA: TGTGCCAGCAGCTTAGAAGCCCCGGATACGCAGTATTTT
D gene: -; J gene: TRBJ1-2; clone size: once; V gene: TRBV6-5; CDR3 protein: CASSYAIDYNYGYTF; CDR3 DNA: TGTGCCAGCAGTTACGCCATAGATTATAACTATGGCTACACCTTC
D gene: TRBD1; J gene: TRBJ1-3; clone size: -; V gene: TRBV6-5; CDR3 protein: CASSYGTGSGNTIYF; CDR3 DNA: TGTGCCAGCAGTTACGGGACAGGCTCTGGAAACACCATATATTTT
D gene: TRBD1; J gene: TRBJ2-7; clone size: few; V gene: TRBV28; CDR3 protein: CASSLDRTRIDEQYF; CDR3 DNA: TGTGCCAGCAGCTTGGACAGGACGAGGATCGACGAGCAGTACTTC
D gene: -; J gene: TRBJ1-5; clone size: -; V gene: TRBV7-2; CDR3 protein: CASSLAATGRYQPQHF; CDR3 DNA: TGTGCCAGCAGCTTAGCTGCGACGGGACGGTACCAGCCCCAGCATTTT
D gene: -; J gene: TRBJ1-2; clone size: -; V gene: TRBV3-1/TRBV3-2; CDR3 protein: CASSQVQSYGYTF; CDR3 DNA: TGTGCCAGCAGCCAAGTACAGTCCTATGGCTACACCTTC
D gene: -; J gene: TRBJ2-5; clone size: -; V gene: TRBV5-6; CDR3 protein: CASSLARQETQYF; CDR3 DNA: TGTGCCAGCAGCTTGGCTCGGCAAGAGACCCAGTACTTC
D gene: TRBD2; J gene: TRBJ2-2; clone size: -; V gene: TRBV7-8; CDR3 protein: CASSFSTSGGSDGELFF; CDR3 DNA: TGTGCCAGCAGCTTTTCAACTAGCGGGGGGAGTGACGGGGAGCTGTTTTTT
D gene: TRBD2; J gene: TRBJ2-5; clone size: -; V gene: TRBV6-5; CDR3 protein: CASEAGAETQYF; CDR3 DNA: TGTGCCAGCGAAGCGGGGGCGGAGACCCAGTACTTC
D gene: TRBD1; J gene: TRBJ1-1; clone size: -; V gene: TRBV28; CDR3 protein: CASSRQGWDTEAFF; CDR3 DNA: TGTGCCAGCAGTAGACAGGGGTGGGACACTGAAGCTTTCTTT
D gene: TRBD1; J gene: TRBJ2-1; clone size: -; V gene: TRBV2; CDR3 protein: CASSAGQGVGNEQFF; CDR3 DNA: TGTGCCAGCAGTGCGGGACAGGGAGTGGGCAATGAGCAGTTCTTC
D gene: -; J gene: TRBJ2-1; clone size: -; V gene: TRBV3-1/TRBV3-2; CDR3 protein: CASSQVTAYNEQFF; CDR3 DNA: TGTGCCAGCAGCCAAGTTACGGCTTACAATGAGCAGTTCTTC
D gene: -; J gene: TRBJ2-1; clone size: -; V gene: TRBV28; CDR3 protein: CASSSTRGEQFF; CDR3 DNA: TGTGCCAGCAGTTCCACTAGGGGTGAGCAGTTCTTC
D gene: TRBD1; J gene: TRBJ2-3; clone size: -; V gene: TRBV28; CDR3 protein: CASSLTDRAPYTQYF; CDR3 DNA: TGTGCCAGCAGTTTGACGGACAGGGCCCCATATACGCAGTATTTT
D gene: -; J gene: TRBJ1-1; clone size: -; V gene: TRBV7-8; CDR3 protein: CASSQDRNTEAFF; CDR3 DNA: TGTGCCAGCAGCCAGGACAGAAACACTGAAGCTTTCTTT
D gene: -; J gene: TRBJ1-6; clone size: -; V gene: TRBV4-2; CDR3 protein: CASSHRTPRAWNSPLHF; CDR3 DNA: TGTGCCAGCAGCCATCGAACCCCTCGGGCCTGGAATTCACCCCTCCACTTT
D gene: -; J gene: TRBJ1-1; clone size: -; V gene: TRBV12-3/TRBV12-4; CDR3 protein: CASSFFIGAEAFF; CDR3 DNA: TGTGCCAGCAGTTTTTTCATTGGGGCTGAAGCTTTCTTT
D gene: -; J gene: TRBJ2-2; clone size: -; V gene: TRBV7-2; CDR3 protein: CASSPAGFYPGELFF; CDR3 DNA: TGTGCCAGCAGCCCCGCAGGGTTTTATCCCGGGGAGCTGTTTTTT
D gene: TRBD2; J gene: TRBJ2-1; clone size: few; V gene: TRBV28; CDR3 protein: CASSRLAGGINEQFF; CDR3 DNA: TGTGCCAGCAGTCGGCTAGCGGGGGGGATCAATGAGCAGTTCTTC
D gene: -; J gene: TRBJ1-5; clone size: -; V gene: TRBV11-3; CDR3 protein: CASSSTPGRRGNQPQHF; CDR3 DNA: TGTGCCAGCAGCTCAACTCCAGGGAGACGGGGCAATCAGCCCCAGCATTTT
D gene: TRBD1; J gene: TRBJ1-5; clone size: -; V gene: TRBV19; CDR3 protein: CASSFTRQGAFGNQPQHF; CDR3 DNA: TGTGCCAGTAGTTTCACTAGACAGGGGGCTTTTGGAAATCAGCCCCAGCATTTT
D gene: TRBD2; J gene: TRBJ2-3; clone size: -; V gene: TRBV27; CDR3 protein: CASSLLLAGHTSTDTQYF; CDR3 DNA: TGTGCCAGCAGTTTATTGCTAGCGGGTCATACGAGCACAGATACGCAGTATTTT
D gene: -; J gene: TRBJ1-1; clone size: -; V gene: TRBV7-9; CDR3 protein: CASSRDGEAFF; CDR3 DNA: TGTGCCAGCAGCCGAGACGGCGAAGCTTTCTTT
D gene: TRBD2; J gene: TRBJ2-2; clone size: -; V gene: TRBV27; CDR3 protein: CASSSGLAGTGELFF; CDR3 DNA: TGTGCCAGCAGTTCGGGACTAGCGGGGACCGGGGAGCTGTTTTTT
D gene: -; J gene: TRBJ2-7; clone size: -; V gene: TRBV19; CDR3 protein: CASSPRPGDEQYF; CDR3 DNA: TGTGCCAGTAGTCCTCGCCCAGGGGACGAGCAGTACTTC
D gene: -; J gene: TRBJ1-5; clone size: -; V gene: TRBV7-9; CDR3 protein: CASSPGGNQPQHF; CDR3 DNA: TGTGCCAGCAGCCCCGGCGGAAATCAGCCCCAGCATTTT
D gene: -; J gene: TRBJ1-3; clone size: -; V gene: TRBV28; CDR3 protein: CASSLRGGRRNTIYF; CDR3 DNA: TGTGCCAGCAGTTTACGGGGGGGGAGAAGAAACACCATATATTTT
D gene: TRBD2; J gene: TRBJ2-7; clone size: -; V gene: TRBV7-9; CDR3 protein: CASSSILLAGFYEQYF; CDR3 DNA: TGTGCCAGCAGCTCCATATTGCTAGCGGGCTTCTACGAGCAGTACTTC
D gene: TRBD2; J gene: TRBJ2-4; clone size: -; V gene: TRBV11-2; CDR3 protein: CASGHFGGTLAKNIQYF; CDR3 DNA: TGTGCCAGCGGTCACTTCGGGGGGACCCTAGCCAAAAACATTCAGTACTTC
D gene: TRBD1; J gene: TRBJ1-3; clone size: -; V gene: TRBV7-8; CDR3 protein: CASSLAGTAGNTIYF; CDR3 DNA: TGTGCCAGCAGCTTAGCGGGGACAGCCGGAAACACCATATATTTT
D gene: -; J gene: TRBJ2-3; clone size: -; V gene: TRBV23-1; CDR3 protein: CASGSEPGPYGTDTQYF; CDR3 DNA: TGCGCCAGCGGGTCCGAACCAGGGCCATATGGCACAGATACGCAGTATTTT